The rows below give T cell receptor beta chains drawn from one sample of a study of beta chain features in type 1 diabetes. Sequencing was performed with immunoSEQ multiplex PCR; in TCRdb, only in-frame clones are kept and a portion is missing. Here the sample spans roughly 730,000 clones, 13% being singletons. Sequencing used naive CD4+ T cells from blood. The receptors stem from a young man with type 1 diabetes. CDR3s include the opening cysteine and the closing phenylalanine or tryptophan. Each record gives: D gene, clone size, V gene, J gene, CDR3 protein, CDR3 DNA. D genes are given only for firm matches. Only part of the rows carry a size: once, few, many, or a class if the clone is expanded.

>.|.|TRBV30|TRBJ1-2
CAWTPILGGGYGYTF
TGTGCCTGGACCCCAATTCTTGGGGGGGGCTATGGCTACACCTTC
>TRBD2|.|TRBV7-9|TRBJ2-7
CASGDEFSNYEQYF
TGTGCAAGCGGGGATGAATTTTCTAATTACGAGCAGTACTTC
>TRBD1|few|TRBV29-1|TRBJ2-5
CSVAGQGEKTQYF
TGCAGCGTCGCGGGACAGGGAGAGAAGACCCAGTACTTC
>.|.|TRBV10-3|TRBJ2-2
CAISESRDTGELFF
TGTGCCATCAGTGAGTCGAGGGACACCGGGGAGCTGTTTTTT
>TRBD1|few|TRBV29-1|TRBJ1-1
CSVQDRGNTEAFF
TGCAGCGTCCAGGACAGGGGGAACACTGAAGCTTTCTTT
>.|.|TRBV9|TRBJ1-1
CASSVGGQSTEAFF
TGTGCCAGCAGCGTCGGGGGGCAGAGCACTGAAGCTTTCTTT
>.|few|TRBV7-7|TRBJ2-5
CASSLGGSQETQYF
TGTGCTAGCAGCTTAGGCGGCAGCCAAGAGACCCAGTACTTC
>.|few|TRBV19|TRBJ1-5
CASGRSNQPQHF
TGTGCCAGTGGACGGTCGAATCAGCCCCAGCATTTT
>.|.|TRBV18|TRBJ2-7
CASSNRDPVVYEQYF
TGTGCCAGCTCAAATCGGGACCCCGTAGTCTACGAGCAGTACTTC
>.|few|TRBV29-1|TRBJ2-1
CSAGRSGEQFF
TGCAGCGCCGGCAGGAGTGGAGAGCAGTTCTTC
>.|few|TRBV6-6|TRBJ2-7
CASSYREQGIGTEQYF
TGTGCCAGCAGTTATAGGGAACAGGGCATTGGGACGGAGCAGTACTTC
>TRBD1|few|TRBV20-1|TRBJ1-1
CSARQGAAFF
TGCAGTGCTAGACAGGGGGCCGCTTTCTTT
>.|.|TRBV7-8|TRBJ1-1
CASSLEALSGEAFF
TGTGCCAGCAGCTTAGAGGCGCTGTCAGGTGAAGCTTTCTTT
>.|few|TRBV11-2|TRBJ2-1
CASSLGQQSYNEQFF
TGTGCCAGCAGCTTAGGACAGCAGAGCTACAATGAGCAGTTCTTC
>.|few|TRBV4-1|TRBJ1-6
CASSQGDTYRTYNSPLHF
TGCGCCAGCAGCCAAGGGGACACCTACCGTACCTATAATTCACCCCTCCACTTT
>TRBD1|.|TRBV14|TRBJ2-2
CASRTGAPYTGELFF
TGTGCCAGCAGGACAGGGGCCCCTTATACCGGGGAGCTGTTTTTT
>.|few|TRBV7-6|TRBJ1-3
CASSLSHGSGNTIYF
TGTGCCAGCAGCTTATCCCACGGCTCTGGAAACACCATATATTTT
>.|few|TRBV7-9|TRBJ1-1
CASSQTPQNTEAFF
TGTGCCAGCAGCCAGACCCCCCAGAACACTGAAGCTTTCTTT
>.|.|TRBV30|TRBJ1-5
CAWSVDKNCDQPQHF
TGTGCCTGGAGTGTGGACAAAAACTGCGATCAGCCCCAGCATTTT
>.|.|TRBV23-1|TRBJ2-7
CASSQVRQSYEQYF
TGCGCCAGCAGTCAAGTACGACAGTCTTACGAGCAGTACTTC
>.|few|TRBV5-4|TRBJ1-4
CASSLERGAQANEKLFF
TGTGCCAGCAGCTTGGAACGGGGGGCGCAGGCTAATGAAAAACTGTTTTTT
>.|.|TRBV7-9|TRBJ2-3
CASSSSGGTDTQYF
TGTGCCAGCAGCTCCTCCGGGGGAACAGATACGCAGTATTTT
>.|.|TRBV5-1|TRBJ1-4
CASCLQGGTNEKLFF
TGCGCCAGCTGCCTACAGGGAGGGACTAATGAAAAACTGTTTTTT
>.|few|TRBV6-5|TRBJ1-2
CASSSGKYGGYTF
TGTGCCAGCAGTTCCGGGAAGTACGGTGGCTACACCTTC
>.|.|TRBV5-6|TRBJ1-1
CASSLKGAANTEAFF
TGTGCCAGCAGCCTTAAAGGCGCAGCTAACACTGAAGCTTTCTTT
>TRBD1|.|TRBV5-1|TRBJ1-6
CASSVGTGPTPLHF
TGCGCCAGCAGCGTCGGGACAGGGCCTACACCCCTCCACTTT
>TRBD1|few|TRBV11-2|TRBJ1-2
CASSRGTGTMSGYTF
TGTGCCAGCAGCAGAGGGACAGGAACTATGTCGGGCTACACCTTC
>.|.|TRBV29-1|TRBJ1-1
CSVRSHANTEAFF
TGCAGCGTGCGATCGCACGCTAACACTGAAGCTTTCTTT
>.|.|TRBV7-9|TRBJ2-3
CASSPRPRGGTDTQYF
TGTGCCAGCAGCCCCCGCCCCAGAGGGGGCACAGATACGCAGTATTTT
>.|once|TRBV19|TRBJ1-4
CASSLRRWQGDEKLFF
TGTGCCAGTAGTCTCCGCCGGTGGCAGGGAGATGAAAAACTGTTTTTT
>.|.|TRBV6-6|TRBJ1-2
CASSYERRSAYGYTF
TGTGCCAGCAGTTACGAGAGGAGGTCCGCATATGGCTACACCTTC
>.|.|TRBV7-2|TRBJ2-1
CASTRYNEQFF
TGTGCCAGCACGCGATACAATGAGCAGTTCTTC
>.|.|TRBV5-1|TRBJ2-3
CASSFPTANTDTQYF
TGCGCCAGCAGCTTCCCGACAGCTAACACAGATACGCAGTATTTT
>.|.|TRBV18|TRBJ1-1
CASSPSTVFNTEAFF
TGTGCCAGCTCACCTTCGACGGTCTTTAACACTGAAGCTTTCTTT
>TRBD2|.|TRBV5-1|TRBJ2-3
CASSLVVSGVTDTQYF
TGCGCCAGCAGCTTGGTCGTTAGCGGGGTGACAGATACGCAGTATTTT
>.|.|TRBV14|TRBJ1-5
CASSQGGNQPQHF
TGTGCCAGCAGCCAAGGGGGTAATCAGCCCCAGCATTTT
>.|few|TRBV11-2|TRBJ2-6
CASSLDWGTAAGANVLTF
TGTGCCAGCAGCTTAGATTGGGGAACAGCGGCTGGGGCCAACGTCCTGACTTTC
>.|.|TRBV7-9|TRBJ1-2
CASSLEFGYTF
TGTGCCAGCAGCCTAGAATTTGGCTACACCTTC
>.|few|TRBV30|TRBJ2-5
CAWSRSEETQYF
TGTGCCTGGAGCCGGTCGGAAGAGACCCAGTACTTC
>.|few|TRBV19|TRBJ2-7
CASSAWGLPYEQYF
TGTGCCAGTAGTGCCTGGGGGCTCCCCTACGAGCAGTACTTC
>.|few|TRBV7-8|TRBJ2-1
CASSLYVGGQNEQFF
TGTGCCAGCAGCTTATACGTGGGGGGGCAAAATGAGCAGTTCTTC
>.|few|TRBV30|TRBJ2-3
CAWSVGNHGGDTQYF
TGTGCCTGGAGTGTGGGGAACCACGGGGGAGATACGCAGTATTTT
>TRBD1|few|TRBV2|TRBJ1-4
CASSARDRDGRKLFF
TGTGCCAGCAGTGCGCGGGACAGAGATGGAAGAAAACTGTTTTTT
>.|few|TRBV30|TRBJ2-7
CAWSVWSYEQYF
TGTGCCTGGAGTGTTTGGTCCTACGAGCAGTACTTC
>.|.|TRBV2|TRBJ2-7
CATRAYEQYF
TGTGCCACCAGAGCCTACGAGCAGTACTTC
>.|few|TRBV7-9|TRBJ1-2
CASSLGQPYGYTF
TGTGCCAGCAGCTTAGGGCAGCCGTATGGCTACACCTTC
>.|few|TRBV7-8|TRBJ2-5
CASSLGRLPQETQYF
TGTGCCAGCAGCTTAGGGCGGCTCCCTCAAGAGACCCAGTACTTC
>.|few|TRBV18|TRBJ2-2
CASSPPGTTGELFF
TGTGCCAGCTCACCACCGGGGACTACCGGGGAGCTGTTTTTT
>.|few|TRBV6-6|TRBJ2-3
CASSYSGGGPDTQYF
TGTGCCAGCAGTTACTCGGGTGGGGGGCCTGATACGCAGTATTTT
>TRBD1|.|TRBV4-1|TRBJ2-3
CASSQEPVMDRAQYF
TGCGCCAGCAGCCAAGAGCCAGTAATGGACAGGGCACAGTATTTT
>.|few|TRBV25-1|TRBJ2-2
CATDGTSSSLDTGELFF
TGTGCCACTGACGGGACATCCTCCTCCCTCGACACCGGGGAGCTGTTTTTT
>TRBD1|.|TRBV5-4|TRBJ1-1
CASSPGQPNTEAFF
TGTGCCAGCAGCCCGGGACAGCCGAACACTGAAGCTTTCTTT
>.|.|TRBV15|TRBJ1-4
CATSRASYNEKLFF
TGTGCCACCAGCAGAGCAAGTTATAATGAAAAACTGTTTTTT
>.|.|TRBV28|TRBJ1-5
CASKGGGNQPQHF
TGTGCCAGCAAGGGAGGGGGCAATCAGCCCCAGCATTTT